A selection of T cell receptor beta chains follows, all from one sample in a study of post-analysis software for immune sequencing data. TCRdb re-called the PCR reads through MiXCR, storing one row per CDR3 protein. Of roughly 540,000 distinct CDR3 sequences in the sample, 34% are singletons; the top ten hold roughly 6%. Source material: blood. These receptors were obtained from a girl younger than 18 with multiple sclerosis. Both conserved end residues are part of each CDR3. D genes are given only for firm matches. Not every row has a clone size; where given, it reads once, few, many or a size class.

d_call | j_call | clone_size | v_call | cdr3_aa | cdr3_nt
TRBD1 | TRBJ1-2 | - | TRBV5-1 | CASSLQGKYGYTF | TGCGCCAGCAGCTTACAGGGGAAGTATGGCTACACCTTC
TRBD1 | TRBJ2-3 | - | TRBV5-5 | CASSRDRGTQYF | TGTGCCAGCAGCCGGGACAGGGGAACGCAGTATTTT
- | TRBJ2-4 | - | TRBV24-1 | CASGWGNIQYF | TGTGCCAGCGGCTGGGGAAACATTCAGTACTTC
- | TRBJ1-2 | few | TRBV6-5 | CASSWDTRYGYTF | TGTGCCAGCAGTTGGGACACTAGATATGGCTACACCTTC
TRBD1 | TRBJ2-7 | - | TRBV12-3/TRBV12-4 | CASSRAMTGDNEQYF | TGTGCCAGCAGCCGCGCTATGACAGGGGACAATGAGCAGTACTTC
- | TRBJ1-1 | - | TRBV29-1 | CSVTRTVNTEAFF | TGCAGCGTTACCAGGACAGTGAACACTGAAGCTTTCTTT
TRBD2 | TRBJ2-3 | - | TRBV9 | CASSVAGGLTDTQYF | TGTGCCAGCAGCGTAGCGGGGGGGTTGACAGATACGCAGTATTTT
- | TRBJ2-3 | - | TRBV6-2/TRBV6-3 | CASRPGRADTQYF | TGTGCCAGCAGACCGGGCAGGGCAGATACGCAGTATTTT
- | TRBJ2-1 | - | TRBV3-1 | CASTTDSASYNEQFF | TGTGCCAGCACTACGGACTCAGCTTCCTACAATGAGCAGTTCTTC
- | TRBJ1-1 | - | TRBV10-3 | CAISPRGHSYEGTEAFF | TGTGCCATCAGTCCTAGGGGACACAGCTATGAAGGCACTGAAGCTTTCTTT
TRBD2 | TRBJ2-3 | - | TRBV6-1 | CASSATSGGTTDTQYF | TGTGCCAGCAGCGCTACTAGCGGGGGGACGACAGATACGCAGTATTTT
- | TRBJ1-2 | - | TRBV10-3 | CATRSEQSLGYTF | TGTGCCACCAGAAGCGAACAGTCGTTGGGCTACACCTTC
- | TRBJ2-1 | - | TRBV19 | CASSREDEQFF | TGTGCCAGCTCGAGGGAGGATGAGCAGTTCTTC
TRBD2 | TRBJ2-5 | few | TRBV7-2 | CASSTVAQRLAGLQETQYF | TGTGCCAGCAGCACAGTCGCACAAAGACTAGCGGGGCTCCAAGAGACCCAGTACTTC
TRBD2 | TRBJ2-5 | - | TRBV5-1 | CASSFSLAGQETQYF | TGCGCTAGCAGCTTTTCCCTAGCGGGTCAGGAGACCCAGTACTTC
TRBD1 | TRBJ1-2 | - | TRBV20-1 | CSASLGQGGNYGYTF | TGCAGTGCTAGCCTGGGACAGGGTGGGAACTATGGCTACACCTTC
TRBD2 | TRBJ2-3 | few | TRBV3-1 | CASRTSGDTQYF | TGTGCCAGCAGGACTAGCGGAGATACGCAGTATTTT
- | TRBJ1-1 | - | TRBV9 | CASSVATVTAGSIDTEAFF | TGTGCCAGCAGCGTAGCCACAGTTACTGCAGGGTCTATAGACACTGAAGCTTTCTTT
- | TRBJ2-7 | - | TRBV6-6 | CASSYDGGHYEQYF | TGTGCCAGCAGTTACGACGGGGGTCACTACGAGCAGTACTTC
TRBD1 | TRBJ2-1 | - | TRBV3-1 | CASSQDPGQINEQFF | TGTGCCAGCAGCCAAGATCCGGGACAGATCAATGAGCAGTTCTTC
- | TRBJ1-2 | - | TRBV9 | CASSPASRLYGYTF | TGTGCCAGCAGCCCCGCGAGCAGACTCTATGGCTACACCTTC
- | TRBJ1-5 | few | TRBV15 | CATSRDVADDQPQHF | TGTGCCACCAGCAGAGATGTTGCGGACGATCAGCCCCAGCATTTT
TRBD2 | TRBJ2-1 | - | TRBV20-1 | CSARGRGLAGEHLF | TGCAGTGCTAGAGGCCGAGGACTAGCGGGGGAACATCTCTTC
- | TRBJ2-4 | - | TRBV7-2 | CASSGGGEQYF | TGTGCCAGCAGCGGAGGGGGAGAGCAGTACTTC
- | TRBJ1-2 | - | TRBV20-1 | CGLTDTNYGYTF | TGCGGACTGACAGACACTAACTATGGCTACACCTTC
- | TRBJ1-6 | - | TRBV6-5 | CASSRGARNPPLHF | TGTGCCAGCAGCCGGGGGGCTCGGAATCCACCCCTCCACTTT
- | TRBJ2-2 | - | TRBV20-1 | CSAYLRAGRNTGELFF | TGCAGTGCCTACCTGAGGGCAGGGCGAAACACCGGGGAGCTGTTTTTT
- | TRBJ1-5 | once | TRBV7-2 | CASSLVGRNQPQHF | TGTGCCAGCAGCTTAGTTGGGCGCAATCAGCCCCAGCATTTT
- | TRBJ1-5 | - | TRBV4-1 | CASSQVVQLNQPQHF | TGCGCCAGCAGCCAAGTAGTCCAGTTAAATCAGCCCCAGCATTTT
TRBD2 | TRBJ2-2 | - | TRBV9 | CASSVTSGGITNTGELFF | TGTGCCAGCAGCGTAACTAGCGGGGGGATTACGAACACCGGGGAGCTGTTTTTT
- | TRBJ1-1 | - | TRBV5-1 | CASSYSGTSNTEAFF | TGCGCCAGCAGCTATTCCGGGACCTCGAACACTGAAGCTTTCTTT
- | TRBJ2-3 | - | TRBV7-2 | CASSRLEGTDTQYF | TGTGCCAGCAGCAGACTAGAGGGCACAGATACGCAGTATTTT
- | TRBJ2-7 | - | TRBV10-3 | CAINREGYEQYF | TGTGCCATCAACAGGGAGGGCTACGAGCAGTACTTC
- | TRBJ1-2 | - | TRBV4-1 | CASSQRQMDYGYTF | TGCGCCAGCAGCCAGAGACAGATGGACTATGGCTACACCTTC
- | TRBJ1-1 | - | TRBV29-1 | CSVEGTTPEAFF | TGCAGCGTTGAAGGGACTACTCCTGAAGCTTTCTTT
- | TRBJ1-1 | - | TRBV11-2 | CASSLRWNTEAFF | TGTGCCAGCAGCTTAAGATGGAACACTGAAGCTTTCTTT
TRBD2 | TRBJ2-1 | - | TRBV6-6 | CASRLGTSGLTGFF | TGTGCCAGCAGGCTAGGGACTAGCGGCTTAACCGGGTTCTTC
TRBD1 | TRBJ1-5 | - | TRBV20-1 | CSAWDRVNQPQHF | TGCAGTGCCTGGGACAGGGTCAATCAGCCCCAGCATTTT
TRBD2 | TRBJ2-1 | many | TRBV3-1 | CASSQGAGQQFF | TGTGCCAGCAGCCAGGGAGCGGGGCAGCAGTTCTTC
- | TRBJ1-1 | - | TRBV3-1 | CASSLRKGLTDTEAFF | TGTGCCAGCAGCCTCCGGAAGGGACTGACGGACACTGAAGCTTTCTTT
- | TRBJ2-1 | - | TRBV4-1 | CASSQVSSSRIYNEQFF | TGCGCCAGCAGCCAAGTAAGCTCCTCCCGGATTTACAATGAGCAGTTCTTC
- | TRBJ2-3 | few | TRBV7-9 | CASSHTPRVEGVSTDTQYF | TGTGCCAGCAGCCACACTCCGAGAGTAGAAGGGGTGAGCACAGATACGCAGTATTTT
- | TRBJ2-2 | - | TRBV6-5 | CASTYGAGELFF | TGTGCCAGCACCTACGGGGCCGGGGAGCTGTTTTTT
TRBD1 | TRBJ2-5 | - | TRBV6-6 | CASSHERGRYQETQYF | TGTGCCAGCAGCCACGAGAGGGGGCGGTACCAAGAGACCCAGTACTTC
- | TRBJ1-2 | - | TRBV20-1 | CSAREAGSYYGYTF | TGCAGTGCTAGAGAGGCAGGGTCGTACTATGGCTACACCTTC
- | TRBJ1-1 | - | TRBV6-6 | CASSYSTGSNTEAFF | TGTGCCAGCAGTTACTCGACAGGATCGAACACTGAAGCTTTCTTT
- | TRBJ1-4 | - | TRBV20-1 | CSARPPYDGKLFF | TGCAGTGCTAGACCGCCGTATGATGGAAAACTGTTTTTT
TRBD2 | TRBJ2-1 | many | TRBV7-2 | CASSLRGLAGGGDEQFF | TGTGCCAGCAGCTTGAGGGGGCTAGCGGGAGGAGGGGATGAGCAGTTCTTC
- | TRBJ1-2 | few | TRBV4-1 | CASSHPQDGGSNYGYTF | TGCGCCAGCAGCCACCCCCAAGACGGGGGGTCTAACTATGGCTACACCTTC
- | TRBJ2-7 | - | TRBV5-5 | CASSLVADPSYEQYF | TGTGCCAGCAGCTTGGTGGCAGACCCCTCCTACGAGCAGTACTTC
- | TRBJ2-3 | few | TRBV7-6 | CASSLAIGRDTQYF | TGTGCCAGCAGCTTAGCGATCGGTCGAGATACGCAGTATTTT
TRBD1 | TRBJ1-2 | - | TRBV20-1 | CSARDPGTGVGYTF | TGCAGTGCTAGAGATCCCGGGACAGGGGTTGGCTACACCTTC
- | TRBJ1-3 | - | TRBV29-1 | CSVEADGVSGNTIYF | TGCAGCGTTGAAGCGGACGGTGTCTCTGGAAACACCATATATTTT
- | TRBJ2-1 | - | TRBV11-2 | CASSLSAAWDEQFF | TGTGCCAGCAGCTTGAGCGCCGCTTGGGATGAGCAGTTCTTC
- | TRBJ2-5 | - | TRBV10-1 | CAIHRPGRTQETQYF | TGCGCCATCCATCGACCAGGACGGACCCAAGAGACCCAGTACTTC
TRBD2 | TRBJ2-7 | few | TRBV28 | CASSLSGRTVYEQYF | TGTGCCAGCAGTTTATCCGGGAGGACCGTATACGAGCAGTACTTC